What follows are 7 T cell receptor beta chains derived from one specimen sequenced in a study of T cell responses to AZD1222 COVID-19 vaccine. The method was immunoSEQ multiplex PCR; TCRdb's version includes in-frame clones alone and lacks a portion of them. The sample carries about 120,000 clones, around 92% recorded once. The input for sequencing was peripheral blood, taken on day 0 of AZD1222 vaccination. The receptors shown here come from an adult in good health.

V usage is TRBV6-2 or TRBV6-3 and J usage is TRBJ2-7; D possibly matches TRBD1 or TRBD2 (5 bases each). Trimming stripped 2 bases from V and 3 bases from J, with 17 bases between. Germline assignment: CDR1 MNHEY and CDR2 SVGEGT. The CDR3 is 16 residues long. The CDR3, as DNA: TGTGCCAGCAGTTACATCGGTGAGGGGCGCAGCTACGAGCAGTACTTC. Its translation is CASSYIGEGRSYEQYF.

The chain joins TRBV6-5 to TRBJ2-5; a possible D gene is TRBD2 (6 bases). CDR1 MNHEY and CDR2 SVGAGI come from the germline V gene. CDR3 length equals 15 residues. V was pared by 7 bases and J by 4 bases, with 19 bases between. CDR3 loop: CASTQYGGEGETQYF. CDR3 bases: TGTGCCAGCACCCAATACGGAGGGGAAGGAGAGACCCAGTACTTC.

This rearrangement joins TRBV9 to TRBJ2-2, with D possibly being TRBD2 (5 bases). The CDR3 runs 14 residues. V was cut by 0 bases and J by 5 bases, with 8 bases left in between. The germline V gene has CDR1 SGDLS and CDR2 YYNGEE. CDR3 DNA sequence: TGTGCCAGCAGCGTAGGAGGCGGGACCGGGGAGCTGTTTTTT. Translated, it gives CASSVGGGTGELFF.

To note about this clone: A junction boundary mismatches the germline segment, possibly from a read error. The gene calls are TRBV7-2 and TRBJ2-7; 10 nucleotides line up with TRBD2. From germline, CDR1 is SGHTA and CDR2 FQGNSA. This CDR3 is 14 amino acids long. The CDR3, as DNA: TGTGCCAGCAGCCTAGCGGGAGCCACCTACGAGCAGTACTTC. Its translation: CASSLAGATYEQYF.

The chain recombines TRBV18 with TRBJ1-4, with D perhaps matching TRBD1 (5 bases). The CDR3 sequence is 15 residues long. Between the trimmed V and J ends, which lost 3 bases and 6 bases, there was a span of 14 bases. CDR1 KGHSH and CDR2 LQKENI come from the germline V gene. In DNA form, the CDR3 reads TGTGCCAGCTCACCTCCAGGGAGAAGATATGAAAAACTGTTTTTT. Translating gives CASSPPGRRYEKLFF.

CDR3 DNA: TGTGCCAGCAGCTTGTGGGGCGCTGAAGCTTTCTTT. Amino acids: CASSLWGAEAFF. V usage is TRBV5-5 and J usage is TRBJ1-1, with D tentatively TRBD1 (5 bases). Germline values: CDR1 SGHKS, CDR2 YYEKEE (reference sequence). V lost 1 base to trimming and J lost 6 bases, with 7 bases between them. CDR3 length equals 12 residues. Full variable domain (missing parts from reference TRBV5-5 and TRBJ1-1): DAGVTQSPTHLIKTRGQQVTLRCSPISGHKSVSWYQQVLGQGPQFIFQYYEKEERGRGNFPDRFSARQFPNYSSELNVNALLLGDSALYLCASSLWGAEAFFGQGTRLTVV.

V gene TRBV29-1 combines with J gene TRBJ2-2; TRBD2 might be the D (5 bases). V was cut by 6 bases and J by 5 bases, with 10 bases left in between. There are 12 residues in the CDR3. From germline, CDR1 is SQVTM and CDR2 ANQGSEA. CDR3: CSVEDSTGELFF. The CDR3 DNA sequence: TGCAGCGTCGAGGACTCAACCGGGGAGCTGTTTTTT.